The clone carrying this T cell receptor (beta chain) occurred a few times. What it binds is not known. This CDR3 has 14 amino acids. Germline CDR1 is DFQATT and CDR2 is SNEGSKA (reference sequence). Losses at the gene ends were 6 bases for V and 4 bases for J; bases not matched to a gene: 7. RNA transcripts were the template for amplifying TCR beta CDR3 regions. TCR CDR3 underwent first-round RT-PCR with the HTBI primer set. TCRdb re-called the multiplex PCR reads with MiXCR, one entry per CDR3 protein. The sample contains over 400,000 distinct CDR3 sequences, around a fifth of which appear only once. These data belong to a study of T cells in Graves' hyperthyroidism and ophthalmopathy. General study findings and limits: Most thyroid clonotypes with frequency above 0.001 were detected in blood.

For ophthalmopathy patients, the Clinical Activity Score was at least 3 and the NOSPECS grade at least 4; duration was under 3 months. Any patient presenting with uncontrolled infection, other autoimmune disease, pregnancy or lactation was left out. 9 to 10 ml fresh peripheral blood yielded the PBMCs. Sequencing used blood. The sequence derives from an older woman with Graves' ophthalmopathy. The chain employs TRBV20-1 and TRBJ1-2; 11 positions match TRBD1. The CDR3 DNA is TGCAGTGCCGGGACAGGGGGAAATATCTATGGCTACACCTTC. Amino acids: CSAGTGGNIYGYTF.